The 22 T cell receptor beta chains listed next were all sequenced from one sample in a study of shared clonotypes between healthy human individuals. The data were produced by immunoSEQ multiplex PCR, yet TCRdb's version contains in-frame clones alone and is incomplete. Among approximately 500,000 clones listed, about four fifths were seen once. The source material was PBMCs. The receptors shown here come from a woman in her thirties or forties in good health. Some clones in this sample may be carry-over from other donors' samples.

The rearrangement uses TRBV5-1 and TRBJ2-7; 14 bases line up with TRBD2. The CDR3 length is 20 residues. J gave up 3 bases and V 1 base, and 15 bases lay outside the gene matches. In germline, CDR1 is SGHRS, CDR2 YFSETQ. The CDR3 DNA reads as TGCGCCAGCAGCTTGAGTCACGGTGTCGCGACTAGCGGGAGGGTCTACGAGCAGTACTTC. It codes for CASSLSHGVATSGRVYEQYF. Together with reference TRBV5-1 and TRBJ2-7, the CDR3 gives the full variable domain: KAGVTQTPRYLIKTRGQQVTLSCSPISGHRSVSWYQQTPGQGLQFLFEYFSETQRNKGNFPGRFSGRQFSNSRSEMNVSTLELGDSALYLCASSLSHGVATSGRVYEQYFGPGTRLTVT.

This clone has just one count. V usage is TRBV10-3 and J usage is TRBJ1-1, with no clear D. Germline lookup yields CDR1 ENHRY and CDR2 SYGVKD. The CDR3 length is 14 residues. Trimming removed 2 bases from V and 0 bases from J, with 7 bases in between. The CDR3 sequence is CAISEGEMNTEAFF. CDR3 sequence (DNA): TGTGCCATCAGTGAGGGTGAAATGAACACTGAAGCTTTCTTT.

To note about this clone: It may be a read error: a sequence one base away is much more abundant. The chain has TRBV7-2 and TRBJ2-7, with TRBD2 matching over 9 bases. Judging by the DNA end, TRBJ2-1 fits better; the J call may be wrong. The CDR3 sequence is 15 residues long. The V gene's germline CDR1 is SGHTA and CDR2 FQGNSA. The CDR3 loop reads CASSLTSGLYNEQFF. The CDR3 bases are TGTGCCAGCAGCTTGACTAGCGGATTATACAATGAGCAGTTCTTC.

V gene TRBV5-4 combines with J gene TRBJ2-2; 8 bases line up with TRBD1. The CDR3 is 16 amino acids. Germline values: CDR1 SGHNT, CDR2 YYREEE (reference sequence). V gave up 0 bases and J gave up 0 bases; unmatched junction bases: 1. The CDR3 nucleotides read TGTGCCAGCAGCTTGGTACAGGGGGCGAACACCGGGGAGCTGTTTTTT. It yields the protein CASSLVQGANTGELFF.

The chain employs TRBV4-1 and TRBJ1-1; 8 nucleotides match TRBD1. The J segment lost 3 bases and the V segment lost 4 bases, leaving 7 bases of the junction unmatched. Germline CDR1 and CDR2: MGHRA and YSYEKL. The CDR3 has 15 residues. The CDR3 is CASSLLGQGDTEAFF. CDR3 in DNA: TGCGCCAGCAGCCTCCTCGGACAGGGTGACACTGAAGCTTTCTTT.

The V call is TRBV4-2, the J call TRBJ1-1; tentatively, D is TRBD1 (5 bases). V lost 0 bases to trimming and J lost 3 bases, with 11 bases between them. Germline V CDR1 and CDR2: LGHNA, YNFKEQ. The CDR3 runs 15 residues. CDR3 protein: CASSQDLGLDTEAFF. Written as DNA, the CDR3 is TGTGCCAGCAGCCAAGATCTGGGGCTTGACACTGAAGCTTTCTTT.

In this sample, this clone turned up once. CDR3 sequence (DNA): TGTGCCAGCAGCCAAGATCCCACAGGGTCCTACAATGAGCAGTTCTTC. Its translation: CASSQDPTGSYNEQFF. The chain joins TRBV4-2 to TRBJ2-1, with D possibly matching TRBD1 (6 bases). CDR3 length: 16 amino acids. Trimming shortened V by 0 bases and J by 1 base, and 10 bases separated the two germline ends. Germline assignment: CDR1 LGHNA and CDR2 YNFKEQ.

The rearrangement uses TRBV27 and TRBJ1-1; D is possibly TRBD1 (5 bases). Trimming stripped 2 bases from V and 12 bases from J, with 16 bases between. Germline V gene data show CDR1 as MNHEY and CDR2 as SMNVEV (reference sequence). The length of the CDR3 is 13 residues. CDR3 amino acids: CASSLGVAGRSFF. CDR3 sequence (DNA): TGTGCCAGCAGTTTAGGGGTGGCAGGGAGGTCTTTCTTT.

This clone was seen more than once but under ten times. CDR3 residues: CASSPGTSTDTQYF. The CDR3 nucleotides read TGTGCCAGCAGCCCCGGTACTAGCACAGATACGCAGTATTTT. This sequence joins TRBV7-3 and TRBJ2-3; D not certain. V lost 5 bases and J 0 bases, leaving 9 bases between the germline ends. The germline V gene encodes CDR1 SGHTA and CDR2 FQGTGA. There are 14 residues in the CDR3.

V and J are TRBV9 and TRBJ2-2; weak D call: TRBD1 (5 bases). Trimming stripped 5 bases from V and 3 bases from J, with 11 bases between. CDR1 and CDR2 (germline): SGDLS, YYNGEE. CDR3 length: 14 residues. CDR3 in amino acids: CASRARVDTGELFF. The CDR3 DNA follows: TGTGCCAGCAGGGCCAGGGTGGACACCGGGGAGCTGTTTTTT.

The chain is built from TRBV7-9 and TRBJ2-1; no reliable D call. The germline V gene has CDR1 SEHNR and CDR2 FQNEAQ (reference sequence). There are 15 residues in the CDR3. Trimming left V 0 bases short and J 4 bases short, with 10 bases between. The DNA for the CDR3 is TGTGCCAGCAGCTTAGCGGCAGAGCCGTACAATGAGCAGTTCTTC. As protein: CASSLAAEPYNEQFF.

The chain employs TRBV7-8 and TRBJ2-1; possibly TRBD1 for D (6 bases). V was trimmed by 9 bases and J by 0 bases, leaving 12 bases between them. This CDR3 is 14 amino acids long. CDR1 and CDR2 from the germline V gene are SGHVS and FQNEAQ. In nucleotides, the CDR3 is TGTGCCAGTACTACAGGGAGCTCCTACAATGAGCAGTTCTTC. It specifies CASTTGSSYNEQFF.

The chain couples TRBV27 to TRBJ1-5, with 7 bases that match TRBD1. Germline assignment: CDR1 MNHEY and CDR2 SMNVEV (reference sequence). The J segment lost 7 bases and the V segment lost 8 bases, leaving 11 bases of the junction unmatched. The CDR3 is made up of 14 amino acids. The CDR3: CASSFRTGDQPQHF. The CDR3, as DNA: TGTGCCAGCTCTTTCCGAACAGGGGACCAGCCCCAGCATTTT.

The chain joins TRBV5-5 to TRBJ2-7, with a possible D match to TRBD1 (5 bases). The CDR3 consists of 16 residues. V was cut by 5 bases and J by 1 base, with 19 bases left in between. Germline loops: CDR1 SGHKS, CDR2 YYEKEE (reference sequence). The CDR3 reads CASSNRARGGSYEQYF. In DNA, the CDR3 is TGTGCCAGCAGTAATCGCGCTAGGGGCGGTTCCTACGAGCAGTACTTC.

V usage is TRBV6-1 and J usage is TRBJ2-1; perhaps TRBD2 as D (6 bases). There are 15 residues in the CDR3. In germline, CDR1 is MNHNS, CDR2 SASEGT. Trimming removed 4 bases from V and 4 bases from J, with 14 bases in between. The CDR3 reads CASSVREPGYNEQFF. DNA for the CDR3: TGTGCCAGCAGTGTCCGGGAGCCGGGATACAATGAGCAGTTCTTC.

This clone appeared a single time. The chain has TRBV5-1 and TRBJ1-5, with D possibly matching TRBD1 (5 bases). Germline loops: CDR1 SGHRS, CDR2 YFSETQ. The CDR3 sequence is 15 residues long. V was pared by 2 bases and J by 3 bases, with 12 bases between. The CDR3 sequence: CASSFGTQANQPQHF. CDR3 nucleotide sequence: TGCGCCAGCAGCTTCGGGACCCAAGCCAATCAGCCCCAGCATTTT.

The chain combines TRBV5-5 with TRBJ2-5, with D uncertain. CDR3 length equals 16 residues. Trimming took 0 bases from V and 1 from J, leaving 13 bases between them. Germline CDR1 reads SGHKS; CDR2 reads YYEKEE (reference sequence). CDR3 sequence reads: CASSLAIGQTQETQYF. The CDR3 DNA sequence: TGTGCCAGCAGCTTGGCTATCGGGCAGACCCAAGAGACCCAGTACTTC.

The chain employs TRBV5-1 and TRBJ2-1; TRBD2 matches 8 bases. Looked up from germline, CDR1 is SGHRS and CDR2 is YFSETQ. The CDR3 is 16 residues long. V trimming: 2 bases; J trimming: 8 bases; junction bases outside the gene matches: 12. In nucleotides, the CDR3 is TGCGCCAGCAGCTTCACTAGCGGCCCTACGGGGTATGAGCAGTTCTTC. As protein: CASSFTSGPTGYEQFF.

For this clone: One end of the junction does not line up with germline, which may come from a read error. V usage is TRBV6-5 and J usage is TRBJ2-3, with TRBD1 matching over 10 bases. Germline V gene sequence: CDR1 MNHEY, CDR2 SVGAGI. The CDR3 loop spans 15 amino acids. The chain's CDR3 is CAISLTGGLEDTQYF. CDR3 bases: TGTGCCATCAGTCTGACAGGGGGCCTGGAAGATACGCAGTATTTT.

CDR3 in amino acids: CASSQDTGGRYGYTF. The CDR3 DNA is TGTGCCAGCAGCCAAGATACAGGGGGCCGCTATGGCTACACCTTC. V usage is TRBV4-2 and J usage is TRBJ1-2; 9 bases line up with TRBD1. The CDR3 runs 15 residues. Trimming cost V 0 bases and J 4 bases; bases outside gene matches: 3. Germline assignment: CDR1 LGHNA and CDR2 YNFKEQ.

The J gene is TRBJ2-2, the V gene TRBV5-4; 14 bases are a match to TRBD2. The CDR3 is 16 residues long. Trimming cost V 4 bases and J 5 bases; bases outside gene matches: 4. Germline V gene data show CDR1 as SGHNT and CDR2 as YYREEE (reference sequence). DNA for the CDR3: TGTGCCAGCAGCGGGGGACTAGCGGGAGTAACCGGGGAGCTGTTTTTT. Residues: CASSGGLAGVTGELFF.

This clone was counted a single time. The V call is TRBV6-6, the J call TRBJ2-5; D possibly corresponds to TRBD1 (6 bases). This CDR3 spans 15 amino acids. The germline V gene encodes CDR1 MNHNY and CDR2 SVGAGI (reference sequence). Trimming took 4 bases from V and 2 from J, leaving 14 bases between them. CDR3 amino acids: CASSSPEQGQETQYF. DNA of the CDR3: TGTGCCAGCAGTTCTCCGGAACAGGGACAAGAGACCCAGTACTTC.